This TCR beta chain was found in a study of blood T cell repertoires in COVID-19. Here immunoSEQ multiplex PCR was the method, and the copy in TCRdb shows in-frame clones only, minus some. The table includes more than 400,000 clones, less than 95% detected once. This CDR3 contains 16 residues. V was pared by 4 bases and J by 5 bases, with 13 bases of the junction left unmatched. Germline V CDR1 and CDR2: MDHEN, SYDVKM. This TCR came from a man aged 18 to 30 who had recovered from COVID-19. Source material: PBMCs or T cells enriched from blood (not recorded which). The chain couples TRBV28 to TRBJ1-2; 7 positions match TRBD1. The CDR3 region has the DNA TGTGCCAGCAGTTCATTGGGGACAGAACCCCCTTATGGCTACACCTTC. Its translation is CASSSLGTEPPYGYTF.